The TCR beta chain described here comes from a study of T cells expressing NK-cell markers. At the level of the study: Repertoire data for TCR beta were derived from sorted T cells (CD3+CD56+NKG2C+, CD3+CD56+NKG2C- and CD3+CD56-NKG2C+). Study-wide results and caveats: Top CD8+ clonotypes included the dominant CD3+CD56+NKG2C+ clonotypes in several donors. The CD3+CD56-NKG2C+ fraction of several donors was also led by these clonotypes.

Details on this clonotype: The antigen is undetermined.

With UMIs, 5'RACE template switching was used to make TCR beta cDNA. TCRdb re-called the 5' RACE reads; every CDR3 protein appears as one record, without DNA. Its table lists some 110,000 distinct CDR3 sequences. Germline V gene sequence: CDR1 MRHNA, CDR2 SNTAGT. The CDR3 covers 16 residues. The sequenced sample consisted of blood T cells: a sorted CD56 or NKG2C T cell subset, CD4+ or CD8+ T cells, or bulk PBMC T cells (not recorded which). This TCR derives from a woman between 18 and 70 years old in good health. This chain connects TRBV6-4 to TRBJ2-1; absent DNA, TCRdb's TRBD2 call cannot be checked. The CDR3 loop is CASSDSVSGGADEQFF.